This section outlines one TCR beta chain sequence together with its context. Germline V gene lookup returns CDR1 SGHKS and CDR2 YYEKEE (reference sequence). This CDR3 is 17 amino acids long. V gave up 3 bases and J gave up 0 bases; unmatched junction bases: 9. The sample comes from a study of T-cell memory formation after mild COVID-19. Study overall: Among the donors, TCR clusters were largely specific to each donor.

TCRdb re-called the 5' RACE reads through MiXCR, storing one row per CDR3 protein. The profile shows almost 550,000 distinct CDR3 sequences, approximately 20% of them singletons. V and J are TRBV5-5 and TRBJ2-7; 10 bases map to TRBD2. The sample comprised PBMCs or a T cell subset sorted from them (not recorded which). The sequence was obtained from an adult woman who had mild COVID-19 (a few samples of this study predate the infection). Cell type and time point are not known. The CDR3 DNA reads TGTGCCAGCAGCTCGAACCGGACTAGCGGTTTCTCCTACGAGCAGTACTTC. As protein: CASSSNRTSGFSYEQYF. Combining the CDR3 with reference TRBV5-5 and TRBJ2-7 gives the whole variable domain DAGVTQSPTHLIKTRGQQVTLRCSPISGHKSVSWYQQVLGQGPQFIFQYYEKEERGRGNFPDRFSARQFPNYSSELNVNALLLGDSALYLCASSSNRTSGFSYEQYFGPGTRLTVT.